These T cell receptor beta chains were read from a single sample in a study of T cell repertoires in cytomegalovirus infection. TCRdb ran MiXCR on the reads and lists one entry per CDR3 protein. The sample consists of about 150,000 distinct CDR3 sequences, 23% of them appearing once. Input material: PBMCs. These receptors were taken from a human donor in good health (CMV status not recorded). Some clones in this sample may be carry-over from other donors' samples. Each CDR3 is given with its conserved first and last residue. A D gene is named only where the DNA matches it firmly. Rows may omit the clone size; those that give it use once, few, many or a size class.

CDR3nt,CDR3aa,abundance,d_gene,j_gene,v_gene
TGTGCCAGCAGCTTCCGGGACAGGGGTCTTCCCTACGAGCAGTACTTC,CASSFRDRGLPYEQYF,once,TRBD1,TRBJ2-7,TRBV5-5
TGCGCCAGCAGCCAAGCCGACGGGGCGACCTACGAGCAGTACTTC,CASSQADGATYEQYF,.,.,TRBJ2-7,TRBV4-1
TGTGCCAGCAGTCTGTTAGGGAACTATGGCTACACCTTC,CASSLLGNYGYTF,few,.,TRBJ1-2,TRBV2
TGTGCCAGCAGCTTAAGCAGGGGTGATGGCTACACCTTC,CASSLSRGDGYTF,few,.,TRBJ1-2,TRBV7-3
TGTGCCAGCAGTTCCCGTCGACAGGGGAAAACCTACGAGCAGTACTTC,CASSSRRQGKTYEQYF,once,TRBD1,TRBJ2-7,TRBV27
TGTGCCAGCAGCTCGAGGATCGGGCAAGCCTACGAGCAGTACTTC,CASSSRIGQAYEQYF,many,.,TRBJ2-7,TRBV7-8
TGTGCCAGTAGTAGTCGACAGGTCGTGGGTGGCACAGATACGCAGTATTTT,CASSSRQVVGGTDTQYF,few,.,TRBJ2-3,TRBV19
TGCGCCAGCACCTTGGGGGTTAGCGGGAGGAACTACAATGAGCAGTTCTTC,CASTLGVSGRNYNEQFF,.,TRBD2,TRBJ2-1,TRBV5-1
TGTGCCAGCAGCTCTTCGCTGAACACTGAAGCTTTCTTT,CASSSSLNTEAFF,few,.,TRBJ1-1,TRBV11-1
TGTGCCAGCAGCTTAGATGGGGATGGCTACACCTTC,CASSLDGDGYTF,many,.,TRBJ1-2,TRBV7-9
TGTGCCAGCAGTGGGACAGGGATTCTCTACAATGAGCAGTTCTTC,CASSGTGILYNEQFF,.,TRBD1,TRBJ2-1,TRBV6-5
TGTGCCAGCAGCTTAGGACCGACACCCGATCAGCCCCAGCATTTT,CASSLGPTPDQPQHF,many,.,TRBJ1-5,TRBV7-8
TGTGCCAGTAGTGTGGGGTTCGGCGGGATGCGAGAGACCCAGTACTTC,CASSVGFGGMRETQYF,.,.,TRBJ2-5,TRBV19
TGCAGTGCTGAAACAGGGGCCGGGAAGACCCAGTACTTC,CSAETGAGKTQYF,few,TRBD1,TRBJ2-5,TRBV20-1
TGTGCCAGCAGCCCCGGGGGCGTAAAGCAGTTCTTC,CASSPGGVKQFF,.,.,TRBJ2-1,TRBV28
TGTGCCAGCAGTTACTATCCCGGGGGGAGGGACTATGGCTACACCTTC,CASSYYPGGRDYGYTF,few,.,TRBJ1-2,TRBV6-6
TGTGCCAGCACCGCAAGGGCGGGAGAAAAACTGTTTTTT,CASTARAGEKLFF,.,.,TRBJ1-4,TRBV28
TGTGCCAGCAAAATCGGGAGGACCGGGGAGCTGTTTTTT,CASKIGRTGELFF,.,TRBD2,TRBJ2-2,TRBV2
TGTGCCAGCAGCCTCCGACGGGGGGGAGAGGTAGATACGCAGTATTTT,CASSLRRGGEVDTQYF,.,TRBD2,TRBJ2-3,TRBV7-6
TGCAGCCTTAGAGAGTTGGGAGAGACCCAGTACTTC,CSLRELGETQYF,few,.,TRBJ2-5,TRBV29-1
TGCGCCAGCAGCCTGGGACTAGCGTTTCAAGAGACCCAGTACTTC,CASSLGLAFQETQYF,.,TRBD2,TRBJ2-5,TRBV5-1
TGTGCCAGCCGGGGAGGGGACAATGAGCAGTTCTTC,CASRGGDNEQFF,.,TRBD2,TRBJ2-1,TRBV12-3/TRBV12-4
TGCGCCAGCAGCCCCCCGACAGGGAGGCACTATGGCTACACCTTC,CASSPPTGRHYGYTF,few,TRBD1,TRBJ1-2,TRBV4-1
TGTGCCAGCAGCTTTGGGTTGGCTGATGAAGCTTTCTTT,CASSFGLADEAFF,many,.,TRBJ1-1,TRBV7-8
TGCGCCAGCAGCCAAGAACCAGCGAACTCCTACAATGAGCAGTTCTTC,CASSQEPANSYNEQFF,.,.,TRBJ2-1,TRBV4-3
TGTGCCAGCAGCGAACTGGGACTAGGGCCTCAAGAGACCCAGTACTTC,CASSELGLGPQETQYF,few,TRBD2,TRBJ2-5,TRBV11-3